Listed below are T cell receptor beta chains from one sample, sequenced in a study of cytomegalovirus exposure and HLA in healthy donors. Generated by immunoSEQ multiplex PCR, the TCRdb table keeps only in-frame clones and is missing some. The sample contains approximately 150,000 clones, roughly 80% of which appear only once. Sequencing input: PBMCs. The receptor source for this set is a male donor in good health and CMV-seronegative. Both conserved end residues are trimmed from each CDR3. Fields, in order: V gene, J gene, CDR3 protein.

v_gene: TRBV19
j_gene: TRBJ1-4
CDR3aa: ASSINWRGEKLF

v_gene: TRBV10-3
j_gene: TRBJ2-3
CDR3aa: AISESRGRDTQY

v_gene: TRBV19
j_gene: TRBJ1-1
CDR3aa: ASSSLGGGVGEAF

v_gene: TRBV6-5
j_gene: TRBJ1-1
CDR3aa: ASSYSGSRGGEAF

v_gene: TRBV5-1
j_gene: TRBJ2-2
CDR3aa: ASSPRQGVVPGELF

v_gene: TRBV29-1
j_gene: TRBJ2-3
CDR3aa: SVDLAEPYTDTQY

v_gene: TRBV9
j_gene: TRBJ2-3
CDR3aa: ASSRSSDTQY

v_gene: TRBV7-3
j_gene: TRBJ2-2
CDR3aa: ASSLGRGNTGELF

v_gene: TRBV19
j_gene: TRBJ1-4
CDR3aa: ASSATGGGEKLF

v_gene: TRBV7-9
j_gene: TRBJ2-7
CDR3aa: ASRLGLAHEQY

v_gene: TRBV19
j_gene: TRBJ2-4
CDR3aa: ASSNRAGVPIQY

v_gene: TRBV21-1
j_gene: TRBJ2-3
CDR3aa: ASSKVGGQPLSTDTQY

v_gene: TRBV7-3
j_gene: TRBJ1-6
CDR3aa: ASSLGRDLPLH

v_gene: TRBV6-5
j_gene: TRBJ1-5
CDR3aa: ASSYARGNQPQH

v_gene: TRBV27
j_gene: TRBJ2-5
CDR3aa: ASSPLIQETQY

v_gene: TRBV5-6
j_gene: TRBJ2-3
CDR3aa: ASSWRGGITDTQY

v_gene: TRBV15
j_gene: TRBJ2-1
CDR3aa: ATLAGGRDEQF

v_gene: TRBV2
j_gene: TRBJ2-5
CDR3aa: ASSAAQGPETQY

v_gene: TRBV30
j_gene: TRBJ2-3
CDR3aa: AWSGGSMSTDTQY

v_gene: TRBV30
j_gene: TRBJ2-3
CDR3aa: AWSGETTDTQY

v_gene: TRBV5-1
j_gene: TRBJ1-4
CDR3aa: ASSLAATNEKLF

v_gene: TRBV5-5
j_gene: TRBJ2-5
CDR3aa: ASSRTGATKETQY

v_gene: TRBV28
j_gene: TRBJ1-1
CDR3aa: ASSHRAEAF

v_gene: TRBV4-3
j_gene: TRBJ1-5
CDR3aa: ASSQDFGQGAYQPQH

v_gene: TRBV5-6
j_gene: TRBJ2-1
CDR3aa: ASSLFTGIKEQF

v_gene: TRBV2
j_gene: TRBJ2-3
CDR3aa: ASRWGVGESVTQY

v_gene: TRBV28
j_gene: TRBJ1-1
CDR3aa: ASSSPRGKNTEAF

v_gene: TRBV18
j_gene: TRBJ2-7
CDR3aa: ASSPLEGVGEQY

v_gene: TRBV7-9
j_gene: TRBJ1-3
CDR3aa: ASSLRQTTSGNTIY

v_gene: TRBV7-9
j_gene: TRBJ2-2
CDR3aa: ASSLEPPINTGELF

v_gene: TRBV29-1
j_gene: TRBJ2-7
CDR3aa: SATKGDIPPYEQY

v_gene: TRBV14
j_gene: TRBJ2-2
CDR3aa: ASSLPSGSWTGELF

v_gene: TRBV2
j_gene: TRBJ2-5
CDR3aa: ASRALTGIQETQY

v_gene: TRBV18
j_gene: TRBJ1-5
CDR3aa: ASSPAGSQNQPQH

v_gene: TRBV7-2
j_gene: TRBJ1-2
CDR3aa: ASSLARVENNYGYT

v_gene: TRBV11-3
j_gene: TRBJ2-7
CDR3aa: ASSLGGGGYEQY

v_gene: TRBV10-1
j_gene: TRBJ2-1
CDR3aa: ASSWRAVSDNEQF

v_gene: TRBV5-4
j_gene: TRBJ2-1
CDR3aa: ASSSGGGSYNEQF

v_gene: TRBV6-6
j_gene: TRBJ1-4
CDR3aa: ASSYPEGEKLF